This T cell receptor (beta chain) was recorded in a study of blood T cell repertoires in COVID-19. Study background: Specimens from acute and convalescent COVID-19 originated in the United States, Italy and Spain.

Enrollees, roughly 18 to 89 years old, lived in approximately 25 US areas. Cohort 3 donors were reported recovered after two negative PCRs, clearance, or symptom resolution. In the original analysis: Estimated nucleated cell counts came from reference gene primer amplification. Method: immunoSEQ multiplex PCR; TCRdb's copy keeps in-frame clones and lacks some. For V, J and clone size, that table is used; D and trimming come from the DNA. The data hold approximately 300,000 clones, with nearly 90% observed a single time. Sequencing was done on a sample of PBMCs or T cells enriched from blood (not recorded which). This sequence originates from a woman aged 25 to 39 who had recovered from COVID-19.

This chain's CDR3 is CAWSGGPTGLGNQPQHF. The CDR3 DNA follows: TGTGCCTGGAGTGGTGGTCCGACAGGGCTCGGCAATCAGCCCCAGCATTTT. The rearrangement links TRBV30 to TRBJ1-5; 7 bases agree with TRBD1. V was clipped by 1 base and J by 2 bases; unmatched bases: 11. This CDR3 is 17 amino acids long. Germline CDR1 GTSNPN, CDR2 SVGIG (reference sequence).